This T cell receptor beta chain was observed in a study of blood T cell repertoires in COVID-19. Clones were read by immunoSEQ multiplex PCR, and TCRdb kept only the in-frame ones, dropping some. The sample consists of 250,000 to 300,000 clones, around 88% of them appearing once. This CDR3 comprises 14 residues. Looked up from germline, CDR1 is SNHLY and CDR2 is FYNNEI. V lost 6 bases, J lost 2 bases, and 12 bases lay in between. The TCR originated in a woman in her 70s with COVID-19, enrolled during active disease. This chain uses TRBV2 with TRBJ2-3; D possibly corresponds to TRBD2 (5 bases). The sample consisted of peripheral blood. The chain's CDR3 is CASSPWTVTDTQYF. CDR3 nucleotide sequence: TGTGCCAGCAGCCCGTGGACTGTCACAGATACGCAGTATTTT.